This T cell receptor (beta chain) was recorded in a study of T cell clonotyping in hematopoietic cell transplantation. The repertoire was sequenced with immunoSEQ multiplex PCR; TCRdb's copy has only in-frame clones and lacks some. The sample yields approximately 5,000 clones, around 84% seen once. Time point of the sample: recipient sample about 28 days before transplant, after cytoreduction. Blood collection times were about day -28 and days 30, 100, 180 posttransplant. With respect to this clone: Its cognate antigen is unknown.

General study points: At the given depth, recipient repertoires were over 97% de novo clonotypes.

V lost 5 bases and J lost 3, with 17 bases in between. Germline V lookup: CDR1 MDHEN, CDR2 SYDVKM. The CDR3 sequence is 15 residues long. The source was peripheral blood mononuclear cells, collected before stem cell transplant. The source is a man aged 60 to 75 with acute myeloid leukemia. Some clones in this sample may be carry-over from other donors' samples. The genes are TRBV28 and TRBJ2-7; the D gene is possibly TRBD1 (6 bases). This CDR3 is CASSLGTPNNYEQYF. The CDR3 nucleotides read TGTGCCAGCAGTCTAGGGACACCTAATAACTACGAGCAGTACTTC.